This TCR beta chain is drawn from a study of T cells after yellow fever vaccination. Study details: In the case of low-cell-number fractions, SMART-Seq v4 Ultra Low Input was used for preparation.

Trimming removed 5 bases from V and 5 bases from J, with 21 bases in between. This CDR3 is 16 amino acids long. CDR1 and CDR2 (germline): LGHDT, YNNKEL (reference sequence). Via MiXCR, TCRdb re-called the 5' RACE reads, giving one row per CDR3 protein. The table records under 500,000 distinct CDR3 sequences, roughly a sixth of them present only once. This clonotype turned up a few times. Its target is unknown. Study conclusions and caveats: The study found a weaker secondary response that peaked faster, day 5 versus 15. Bulk-population clonotypes that are abundant could appear as contaminants in FACS-sorted repertoires.

The clonotype originates from a man between 18 and 29 years old who received the YFV17D yellow fever vaccine. This chain uses TRBV3-1 with TRBJ2-5, with D possibly TRBD2 on 6 matching bases. Sequencing was performed on PBMCs, taken before the yellow fever booster vaccination. The CDR3 coding sequence is TGTGCCAGCAGCTACTTCTCGGGGAGGCTTCGTGAGACCCAGTACTTC. Translation: CASSYFSGRLRETQYF.